Detailed here is one T cell receptor (beta chain). The sample originates from a study of shared clonotypes between healthy human individuals. Measured with immunoSEQ multiplex PCR; TCRdb has only the in-frame clones, and not every one. The table includes 760,000 or so clones, approximately 96% detected once. In the naive CD8 group, cells lacked CD45RO and were positively selected for CCR7, so terminally differentiated effector memory CD45RA+ cells were left out. This CDR3 comprises 13 residues. V lost 6 bases and J lost 3, with 9 bases in between. Germline V lookup: CDR1 MDHEN, CDR2 SYDVKM. This receptor was obtained from a man between 25 and 39 years old in good health. What was sequenced was naive CD8+ T cells sorted from blood. The V and J genes are TRBV28 and TRBJ1-5; no clear D. The DNA of the CDR3 is TGTGCCAGCAGATCAGAAGACAATCAGCCCCAGCATTTT. Its translation is CASRSEDNQPQHF. The entire variable domain, with the rest obtained from reference TRBV28 and TRBJ1-5, is as follows: DVKVTQSSRYLVKRTGEKVFLECVQDMDHENMFWYRQDPGLGLRLIYFSYDVKMKEKGDIPEGYSVSREKKERFSLILESASTNQTSMYLCASRSEDNQPQHFGDGTRLSIL.